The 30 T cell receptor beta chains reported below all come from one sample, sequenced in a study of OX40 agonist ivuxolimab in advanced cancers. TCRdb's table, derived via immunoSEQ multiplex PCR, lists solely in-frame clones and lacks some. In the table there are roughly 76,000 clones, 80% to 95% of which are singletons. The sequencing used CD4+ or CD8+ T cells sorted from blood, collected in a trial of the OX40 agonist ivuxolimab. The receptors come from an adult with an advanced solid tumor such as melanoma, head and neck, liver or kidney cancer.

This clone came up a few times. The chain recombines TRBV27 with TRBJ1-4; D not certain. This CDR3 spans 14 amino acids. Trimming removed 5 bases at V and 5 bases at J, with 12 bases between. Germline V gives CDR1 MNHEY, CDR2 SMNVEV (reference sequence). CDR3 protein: CASSRLVYNEKLFF. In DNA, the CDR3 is TGTGCCAGCAGTAGATTGGTTTACAATGAAAAACTGTTTTTT.

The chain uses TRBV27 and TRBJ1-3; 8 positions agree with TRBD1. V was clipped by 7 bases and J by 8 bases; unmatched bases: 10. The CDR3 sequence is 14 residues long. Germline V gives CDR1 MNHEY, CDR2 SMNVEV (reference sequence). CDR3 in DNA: TGTGCCAGCACCACGTTGAACAGGGGGGACACCATATATTTT. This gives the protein CASTTLNRGDTIYF.

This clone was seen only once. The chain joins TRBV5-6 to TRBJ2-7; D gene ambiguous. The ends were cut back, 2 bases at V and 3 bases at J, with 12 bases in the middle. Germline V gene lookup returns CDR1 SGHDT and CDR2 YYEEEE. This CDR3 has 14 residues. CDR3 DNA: TGTGCCAGCAGCTTTCTCGTAGGAATCTACGAGCAGTACTTC. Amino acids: CASSFLVGIYEQYF.

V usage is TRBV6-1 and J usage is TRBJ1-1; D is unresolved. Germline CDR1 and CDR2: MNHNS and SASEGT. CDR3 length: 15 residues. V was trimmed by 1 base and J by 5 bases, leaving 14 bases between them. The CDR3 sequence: CASSEGGVGWTEAFF. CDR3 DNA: TGTGCCAGCAGTGAAGGTGGGGTAGGATGGACTGAAGCTTTCTTT.

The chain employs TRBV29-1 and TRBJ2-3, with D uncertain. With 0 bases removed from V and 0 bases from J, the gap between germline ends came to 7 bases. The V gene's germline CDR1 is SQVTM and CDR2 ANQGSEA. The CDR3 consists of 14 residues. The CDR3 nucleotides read TGCAGCGTTGAAGAAAGTCAAAGCACAGATACGCAGTATTTT. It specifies CSVEESQSTDTQYF.

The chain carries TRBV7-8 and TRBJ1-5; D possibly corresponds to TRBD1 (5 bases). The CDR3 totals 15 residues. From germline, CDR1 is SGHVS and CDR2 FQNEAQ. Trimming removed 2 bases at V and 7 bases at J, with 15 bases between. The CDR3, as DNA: TGTGCCAGCAGCTTATATCCAGGGATGGAGCAGCCCCAGCATTTT. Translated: CASSLYPGMEQPQHF.

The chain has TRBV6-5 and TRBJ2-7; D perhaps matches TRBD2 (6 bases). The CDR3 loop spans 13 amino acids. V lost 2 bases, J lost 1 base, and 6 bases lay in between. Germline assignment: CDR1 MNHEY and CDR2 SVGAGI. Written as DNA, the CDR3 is TGTGCCAGCAGTTACGGGGGGTCCTACGAGCAGTACTTC. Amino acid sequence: CASSYGGSYEQYF.

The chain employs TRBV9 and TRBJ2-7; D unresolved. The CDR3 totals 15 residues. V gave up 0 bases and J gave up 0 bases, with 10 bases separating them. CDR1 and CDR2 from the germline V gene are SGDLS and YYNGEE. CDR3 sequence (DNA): TGTGCCAGCAGCGTAGGGTTCGGCAGCTCCTACGAGCAGTACTTC. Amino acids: CASSVGFGSSYEQYF.

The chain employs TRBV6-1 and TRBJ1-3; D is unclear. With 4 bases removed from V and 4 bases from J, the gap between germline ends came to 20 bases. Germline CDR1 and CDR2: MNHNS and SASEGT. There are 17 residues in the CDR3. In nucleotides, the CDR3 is TGTGCCAGCAGTGCACAACAACCCTGGATGGGAGGAAACACCATATATTTT. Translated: CASSAQQPWMGGNTIYF.

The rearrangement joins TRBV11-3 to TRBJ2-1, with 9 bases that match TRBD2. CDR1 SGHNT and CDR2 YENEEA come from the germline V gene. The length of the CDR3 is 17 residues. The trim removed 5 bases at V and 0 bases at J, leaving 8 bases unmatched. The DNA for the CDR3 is TGTGCCAGCAGCCCCCCTAGCGGGGCGCCCTCCTACAATGAGCAGTTCTTC. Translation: CASSPPSGAPSYNEQFF.

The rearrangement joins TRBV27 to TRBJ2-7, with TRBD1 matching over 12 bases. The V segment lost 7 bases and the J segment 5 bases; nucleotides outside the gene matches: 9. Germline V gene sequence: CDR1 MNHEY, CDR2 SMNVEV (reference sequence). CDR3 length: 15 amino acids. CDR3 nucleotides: TGTGCCAGCACACCCGGGACAGGGGGCTGGAACGAGCAGTACTTC. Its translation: CASTPGTGGWNEQYF.

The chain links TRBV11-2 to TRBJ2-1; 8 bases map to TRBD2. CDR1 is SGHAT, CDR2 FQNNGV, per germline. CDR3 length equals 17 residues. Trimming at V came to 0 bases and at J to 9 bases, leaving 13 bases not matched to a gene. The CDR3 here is CASSLDQRGISWGEQFF. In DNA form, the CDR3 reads TGTGCCAGCAGCTTAGATCAGCGGGGGATCTCTTGGGGTGAGCAGTTCTTC.

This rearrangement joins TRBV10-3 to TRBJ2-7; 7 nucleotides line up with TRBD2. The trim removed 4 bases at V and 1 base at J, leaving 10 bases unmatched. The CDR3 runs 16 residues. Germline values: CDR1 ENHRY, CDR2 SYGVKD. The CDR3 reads CAISGGAGRLSYEQYF. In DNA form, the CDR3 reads TGTGCCATCAGTGGGGGCGCCGGGAGGCTGTCCTACGAGCAGTACTTC.

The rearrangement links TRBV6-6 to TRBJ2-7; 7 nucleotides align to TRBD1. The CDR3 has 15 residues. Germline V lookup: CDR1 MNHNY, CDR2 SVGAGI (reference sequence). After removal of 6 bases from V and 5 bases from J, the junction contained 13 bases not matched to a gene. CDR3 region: CASRRNPTGSDEQYF. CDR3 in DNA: TGTGCCAGCAGGCGCAATCCGACAGGGTCCGACGAGCAGTACTTC.

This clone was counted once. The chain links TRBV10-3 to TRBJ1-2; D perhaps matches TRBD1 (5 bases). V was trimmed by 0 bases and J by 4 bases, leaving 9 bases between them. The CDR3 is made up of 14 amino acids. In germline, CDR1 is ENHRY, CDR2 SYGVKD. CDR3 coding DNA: TGTGCCATCAGTGAGTCAGCAGGGTCCTATGGCTACACCTTC. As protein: CAISESAGSYGYTF.

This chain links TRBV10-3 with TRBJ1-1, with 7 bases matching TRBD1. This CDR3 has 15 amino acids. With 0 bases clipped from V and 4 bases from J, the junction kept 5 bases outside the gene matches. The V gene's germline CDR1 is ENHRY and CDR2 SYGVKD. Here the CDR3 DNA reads TGTGCCATCAGTGAGTCGCAGGGGGGAGGCACTGAAGCTTTCTTT. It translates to CAISESQGGGTEAFF.

As DNA, the CDR3 is TGTGCCAGCAGCGTAACGGGCTCTTACGAGCAGTACTTC. Translation: CASSVTGSYEQYF. The chain employs TRBV9 and TRBJ2-7, with D unresolved. The CDR3 is made up of 13 amino acids. Germline V gene lookup returns CDR1 SGDLS and CDR2 YYNGEE. V was pared by 1 base and J by 4 bases, with 9 bases between.

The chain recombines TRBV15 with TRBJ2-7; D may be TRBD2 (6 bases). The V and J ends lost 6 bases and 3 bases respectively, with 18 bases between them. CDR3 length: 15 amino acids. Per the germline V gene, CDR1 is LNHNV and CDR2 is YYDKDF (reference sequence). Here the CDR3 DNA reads TGTGCCACCAGGGTCACCTCTAGCGCGAACTACGAGCAGTACTTC. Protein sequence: CATRVTSSANYEQYF.

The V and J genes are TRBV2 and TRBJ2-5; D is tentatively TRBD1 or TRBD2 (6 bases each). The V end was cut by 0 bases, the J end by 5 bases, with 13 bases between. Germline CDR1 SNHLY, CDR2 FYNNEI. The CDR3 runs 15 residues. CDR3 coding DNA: TGTGCCAGCAGTGAAGCGCCGGGGGCCAGTGAGACCCAGTACTTC. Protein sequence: CASSEAPGASETQYF.

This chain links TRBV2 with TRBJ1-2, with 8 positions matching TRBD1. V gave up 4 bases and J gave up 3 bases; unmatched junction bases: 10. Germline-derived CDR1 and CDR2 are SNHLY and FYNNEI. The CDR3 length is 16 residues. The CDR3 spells CASSAIEDRGYYGYTF. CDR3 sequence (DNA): TGTGCCAGCAGTGCGATTGAAGACAGGGGTTACTATGGCTACACCTTC.

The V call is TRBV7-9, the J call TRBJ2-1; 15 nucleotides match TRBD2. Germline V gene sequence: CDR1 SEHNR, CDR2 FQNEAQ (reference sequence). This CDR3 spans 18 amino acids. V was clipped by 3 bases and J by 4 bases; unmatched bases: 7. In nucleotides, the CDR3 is TGTGCCAGCAGCTTCCCGGGACTAGCGGGGGGACCTTACAATGAGCAGTTCTTC. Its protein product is CASSFPGLAGGPYNEQFF.

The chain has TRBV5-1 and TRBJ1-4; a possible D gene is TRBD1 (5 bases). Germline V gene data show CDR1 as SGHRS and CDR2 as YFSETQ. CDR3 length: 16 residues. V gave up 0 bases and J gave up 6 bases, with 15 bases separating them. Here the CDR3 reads CASSLAGAGLDEKLFF. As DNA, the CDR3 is TGCGCCAGCAGCTTGGCCGGGGCAGGGTTAGATGAAAAACTGTTTTTT.

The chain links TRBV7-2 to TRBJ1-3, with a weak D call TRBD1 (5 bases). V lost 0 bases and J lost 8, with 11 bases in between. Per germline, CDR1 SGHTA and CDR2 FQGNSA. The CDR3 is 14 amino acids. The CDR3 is CASSLAPRVDTIYF. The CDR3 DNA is TGTGCCAGCAGCTTAGCGCCCAGGGTCGACACCATATATTTT.

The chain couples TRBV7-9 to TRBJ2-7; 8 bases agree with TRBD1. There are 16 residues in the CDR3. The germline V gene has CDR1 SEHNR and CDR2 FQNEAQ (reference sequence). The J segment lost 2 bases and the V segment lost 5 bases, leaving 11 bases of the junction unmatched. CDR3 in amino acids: CASSPPPTGVPYEQYF. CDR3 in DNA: TGTGCCAGCAGCCCCCCCCCGACAGGGGTCCCCTACGAGCAGTACTTC.

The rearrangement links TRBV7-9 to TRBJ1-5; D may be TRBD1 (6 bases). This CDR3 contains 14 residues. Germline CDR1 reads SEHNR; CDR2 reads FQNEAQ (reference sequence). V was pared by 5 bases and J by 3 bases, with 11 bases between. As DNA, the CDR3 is TGTGCCAGCAGCCCTGGACAGACCAATCAGCCCCAGCATTTT. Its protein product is CASSPGQTNQPQHF.

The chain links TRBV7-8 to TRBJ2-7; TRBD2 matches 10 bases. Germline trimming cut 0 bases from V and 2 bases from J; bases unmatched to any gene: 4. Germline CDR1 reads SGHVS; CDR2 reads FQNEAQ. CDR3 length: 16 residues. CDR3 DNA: TGTGCCAGCAGCTTAGCTGGACTAGCGGAGACCTACGAGCAGTACTTC. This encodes CASSLAGLAETYEQYF.

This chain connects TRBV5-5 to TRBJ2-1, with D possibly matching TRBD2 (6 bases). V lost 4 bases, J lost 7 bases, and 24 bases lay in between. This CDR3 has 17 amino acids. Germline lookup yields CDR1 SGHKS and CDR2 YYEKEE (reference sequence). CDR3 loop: CASSPHGLTLEGNEQFF. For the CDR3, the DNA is TGTGCCAGCAGCCCCCACGGACTAACTTTGGAGGGGAATGAGCAGTTCTTC.

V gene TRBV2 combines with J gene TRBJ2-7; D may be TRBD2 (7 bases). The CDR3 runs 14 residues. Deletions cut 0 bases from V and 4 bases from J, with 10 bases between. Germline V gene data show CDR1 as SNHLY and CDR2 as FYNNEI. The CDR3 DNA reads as TGTGCCAGCAGTGAAGCGGGGGGGCCGTACGAGCAGTACTTC. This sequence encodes CASSEAGGPYEQYF.

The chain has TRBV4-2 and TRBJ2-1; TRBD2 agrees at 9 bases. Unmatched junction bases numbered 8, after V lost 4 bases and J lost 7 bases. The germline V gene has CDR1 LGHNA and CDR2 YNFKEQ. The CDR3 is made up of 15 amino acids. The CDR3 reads CASSRASGGLNEQFF. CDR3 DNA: TGTGCCAGCAGCCGAGCCAGCGGGGGGTTGAATGAGCAGTTCTTC.

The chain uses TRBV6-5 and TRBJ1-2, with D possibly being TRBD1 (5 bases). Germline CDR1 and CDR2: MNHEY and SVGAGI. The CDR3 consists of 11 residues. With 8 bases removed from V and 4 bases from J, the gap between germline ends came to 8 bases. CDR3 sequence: CASWQGYGYTF. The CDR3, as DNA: TGTGCCAGCTGGCAGGGCTATGGCTACACCTTC.